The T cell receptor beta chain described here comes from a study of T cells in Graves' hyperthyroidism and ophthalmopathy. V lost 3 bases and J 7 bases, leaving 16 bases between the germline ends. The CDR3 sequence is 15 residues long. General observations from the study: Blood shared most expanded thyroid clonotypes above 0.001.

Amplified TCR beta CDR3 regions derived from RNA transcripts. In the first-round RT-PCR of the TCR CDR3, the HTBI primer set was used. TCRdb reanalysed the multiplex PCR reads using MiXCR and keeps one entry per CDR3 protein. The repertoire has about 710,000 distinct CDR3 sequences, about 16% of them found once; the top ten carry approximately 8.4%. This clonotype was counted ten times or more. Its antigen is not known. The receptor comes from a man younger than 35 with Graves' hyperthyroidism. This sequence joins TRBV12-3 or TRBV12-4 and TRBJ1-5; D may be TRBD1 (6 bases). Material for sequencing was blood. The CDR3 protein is CASSFYGGPGQPQHF. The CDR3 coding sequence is TGTGCCAGCAGTTTTTATGGGGGGCCGGGGCAGCCCCAGCATTTT.